This entry describes one T cell receptor (beta chain). Its antigen is not yet known. The input lacks base qualities; no much larger clone sits a single base away. The immunoSEQ Assay, a bias-controlled multiplex PCR, was used to amplify TCRbeta CDR3 regions from genomic DNA. Under the source paper's analysis protocol: Within the assay, amplification of reference gene primers was used to estimate how many nucleated cells each sample contained. Sequence reads were collapsed and filtered to measure the absolute abundance of every unique TCRbeta CDR3 rearrangement. For each sample, productive Simpson clonality was calculated as the square root of Simpson's diversity index across productive rearrangements. TCRdb stores this immuneACCESS table with in-frame sequences only. Part of the clones is absent; in the studies checked, under half of the shortfall reflects unresolved V genes, and no reason is known for the rest. V, J and clone size are those of that table, while D and trimming were read from the DNA. Within this sample are some 150,000 clones, with around nine tenths of them counted one time only. The top ten clones comprise around 3.5% of the sample.

The CDR3 covers 16 residues, taking in both the cysteine and the phenylalanine. Only CDR3 DNA remains: 48 bases, in frame from the first base. Trimming removed 4 bases from V and 3 bases from J, leaving 18 bases between the germline ends. The CDR1 and CDR2 encoded by the germline V gene are SGDLS and YYNGEE. The sample comes from a study of blood T cell repertoires in COVID-19 (dated by TCRdb to 2018 to 2020). For the study in its entirety: Samples from collaborators originated in the United States, Italy and Spain and spanned both the acute and convalescent phases of COVID-19. The repertoires were released in a freely available public database intended as a resource for research on the immune response to SARS-CoV-2. HLA class I and class II types, where available, came from metadata supplied by the sample provider rather than from assay-based typing. The samples were drawn from two sources: the first 160 participants of the ongoing ImmuneRACE study, and 1,000 to 1,500 subjects contributed by 6 global collaborators. Subjects who had been exposed to COVID-19, were actively infected with it, or had recovered from it provided the deeply sampled blood TCRbeta repertoires that made up the dataset. The prospective study material was composed of cDNA or gDNA derived from T cells, B-cell-depleted T cells, or PBMCs. A de-identified subject ID, COVID-19 status, age in years and sex were almost always included in the sample metadata.

Each collaborating institution followed its own protocols to collect whole blood in K2EDTA tubes. For TCRbeta analysis, collaborator samples were shipped as frozen whole blood, as isolated PBMCs, or as DNA extracted from either sample type. Paper-wide results and their limitations: How much clinical and demographic metadata was included differed by source and by participant, and the metadata was provided uncurated.

The clonotype was recovered from a man between 65 and 85 years old with acute or convalescent COVID-19. In this chain, TRBV9 is recombined with TRBJ2-3; the D segment could be TRBD2, given 6 matching bases. Sequencing used peripheral blood. The DNA reads TGTGCCAGCAGCTCCCCGGGACTCGACTGGACAGATACGCAGTATTTT. Translated, it gives CASSSPGLDWTDTQYF.